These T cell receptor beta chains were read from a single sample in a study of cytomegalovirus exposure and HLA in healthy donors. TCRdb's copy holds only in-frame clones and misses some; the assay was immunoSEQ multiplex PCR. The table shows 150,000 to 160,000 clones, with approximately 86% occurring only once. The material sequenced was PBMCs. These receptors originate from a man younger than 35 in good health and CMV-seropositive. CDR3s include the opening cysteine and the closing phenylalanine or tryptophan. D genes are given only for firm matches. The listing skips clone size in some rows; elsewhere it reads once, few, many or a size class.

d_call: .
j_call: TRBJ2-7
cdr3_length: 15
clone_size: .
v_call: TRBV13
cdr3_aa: CASSLGGEARYEQYF
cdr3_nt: TGTGCCAGCAGCTTAGGCGGGGAGGCACGCTACGAGCAGTACTTC

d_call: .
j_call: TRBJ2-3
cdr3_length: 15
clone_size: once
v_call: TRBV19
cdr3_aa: CASSISQGSTDTQYF
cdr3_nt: TGTGCCAGTAGTATATCCCAGGGTTCTACAGATACGCAGTATTTT

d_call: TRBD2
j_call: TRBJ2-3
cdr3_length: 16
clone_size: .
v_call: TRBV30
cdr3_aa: CAWSVGLAGKADTQYF
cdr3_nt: TGTGCCTGGAGTGTAGGGCTAGCGGGAAAGGCAGATACGCAGTATTTT

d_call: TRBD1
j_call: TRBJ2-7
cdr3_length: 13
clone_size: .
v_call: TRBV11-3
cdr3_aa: CASSRTGSYEQYF
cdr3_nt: TGTGCCAGCAGCCGGACAGGAAGCTACGAGCAGTACTTC

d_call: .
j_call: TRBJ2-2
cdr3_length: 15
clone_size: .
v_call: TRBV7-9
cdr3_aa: CASRRAAGPTGELFF
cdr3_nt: TGTGCCAGCAGACGTGCGGCAGGGCCAACCGGGGAGCTGTTTTTT

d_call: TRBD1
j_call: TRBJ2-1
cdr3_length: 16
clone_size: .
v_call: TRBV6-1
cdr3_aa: CASSEVGDRLGDEQFF
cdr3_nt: TGTGCCAGCAGTGAAGTAGGGGACAGGTTAGGGGATGAGCAGTTCTTC

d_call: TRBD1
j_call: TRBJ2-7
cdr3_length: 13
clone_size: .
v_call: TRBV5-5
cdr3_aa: CASSQIQETGLYF
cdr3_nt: TGTGCCAGCAGCCAGATCCAGGAGACAGGGCTGTACTTC

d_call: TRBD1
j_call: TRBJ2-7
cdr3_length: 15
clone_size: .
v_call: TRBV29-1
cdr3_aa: CSVKGRESQGAEQYF
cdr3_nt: TGCAGCGTTAAGGGGCGAGAAAGCCAGGGGGCCGAGCAGTACTTC

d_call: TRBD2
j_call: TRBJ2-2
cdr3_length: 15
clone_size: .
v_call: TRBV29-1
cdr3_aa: CSVELSGRRTGELFF
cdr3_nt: TGCAGCGTTGAACTGAGCGGGAGAAGAACCGGGGAGCTGTTTTTT

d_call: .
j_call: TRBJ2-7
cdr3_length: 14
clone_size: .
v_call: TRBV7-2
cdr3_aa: CASSLAGGDYEQYF
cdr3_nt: TGTGCCAGCAGCTTAGCGGGGGGAGATTACGAGCAGTACTTC

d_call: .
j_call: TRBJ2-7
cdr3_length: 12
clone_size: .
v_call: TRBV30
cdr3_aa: CAWSVASGEQYF
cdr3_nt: TGTGCCTGGAGTGTGGCCTCGGGCGAGCAGTACTTC

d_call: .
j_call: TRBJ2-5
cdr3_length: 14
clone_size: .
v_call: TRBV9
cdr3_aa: CASSVEAGEETQYF
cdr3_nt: TGTGCCAGCAGCGTAGAGGCAGGCGAAGAGACCCAGTACTTC

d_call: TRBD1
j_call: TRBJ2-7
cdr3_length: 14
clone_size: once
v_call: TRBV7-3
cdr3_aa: CASSFGTGPYEQYF
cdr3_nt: TGTGCCAGCAGCTTTGGGACAGGGCCGTACGAGCAGTACTTC

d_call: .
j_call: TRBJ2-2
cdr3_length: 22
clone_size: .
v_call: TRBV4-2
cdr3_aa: CASSHGEGWVTSPRADTGELFF
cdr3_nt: TGTGCCAGCAGCCACGGCGAGGGGTGGGTAACTAGCCCGAGAGCGGACACCGGGGAGCTGTTTTTT

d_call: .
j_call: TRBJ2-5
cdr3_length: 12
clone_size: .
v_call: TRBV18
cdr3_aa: CASSPPLETQYF
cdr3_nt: TGTGCCAGCTCACCACCCCTTGAGACCCAGTACTTC

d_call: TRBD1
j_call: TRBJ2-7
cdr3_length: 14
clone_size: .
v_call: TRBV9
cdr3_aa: CASSVGTGASEQYF
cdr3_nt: TGTGCCAGCAGCGTGGGGACAGGGGCCTCCGAGCAGTACTTC

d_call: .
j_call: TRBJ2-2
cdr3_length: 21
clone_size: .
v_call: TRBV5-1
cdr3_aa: CASSKFHISREGSGGQGELFF
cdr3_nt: TGCGCCAGCAGCAAATTCCACATCAGCCGAGAAGGGTCAGGAGGCCAAGGGGAGCTGTTTTTT

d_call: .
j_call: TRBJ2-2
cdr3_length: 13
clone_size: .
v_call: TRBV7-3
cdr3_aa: CASSFRGTGELFF
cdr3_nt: TGTGCCAGCAGCTTCAGGGGAACCGGGGAGCTGTTTTTT

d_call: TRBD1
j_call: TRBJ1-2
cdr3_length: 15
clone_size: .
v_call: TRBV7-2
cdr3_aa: CASSIIHRTGDGYTF
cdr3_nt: TGTGCCAGCAGCATCATCCACCGGACAGGGGATGGCTACACCTTC

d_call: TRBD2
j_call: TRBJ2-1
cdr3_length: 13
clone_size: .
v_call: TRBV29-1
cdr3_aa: CSVDGLAYNEQFF
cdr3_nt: TGCAGCGTGGATGGACTAGCGTACAATGAGCAGTTCTTC

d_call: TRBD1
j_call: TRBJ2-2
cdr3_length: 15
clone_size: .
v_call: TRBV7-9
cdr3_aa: CASSLRDRGSGELFF
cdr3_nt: TGTGCCAGCAGCCTGCGGGACAGGGGTTCCGGGGAGCTGTTTTTT

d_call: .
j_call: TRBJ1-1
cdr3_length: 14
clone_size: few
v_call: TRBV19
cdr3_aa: CASTQGPQNTEAFF
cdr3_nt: TGTGCCAGTACCCAGGGGCCGCAGAACACTGAAGCTTTCTTT

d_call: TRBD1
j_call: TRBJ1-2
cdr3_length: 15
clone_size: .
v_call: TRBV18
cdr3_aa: CASSQGQGARYGYTF
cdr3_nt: TGTGCCAGCTCACAGGGACAGGGGGCAAGGTATGGCTACACCTTC

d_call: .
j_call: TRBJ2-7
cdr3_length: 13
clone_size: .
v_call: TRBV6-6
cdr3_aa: CASRGPGAYEQYF
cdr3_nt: TGTGCCAGCAGAGGCCCGGGGGCCTACGAGCAGTACTTC

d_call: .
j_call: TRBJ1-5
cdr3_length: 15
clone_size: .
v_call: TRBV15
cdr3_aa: CATSREEGPHQPQHF
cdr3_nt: TGTGCCACCAGCAGAGAGGAGGGCCCCCATCAGCCCCAGCATTTT

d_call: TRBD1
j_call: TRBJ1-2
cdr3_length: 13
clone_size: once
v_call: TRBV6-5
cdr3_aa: CASSSGTGRGYTF
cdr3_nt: TGTGCCAGCAGCAGCGGGACAGGGCGCGGCTACACCTTC

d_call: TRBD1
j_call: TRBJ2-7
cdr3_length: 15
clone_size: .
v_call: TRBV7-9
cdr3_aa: CASSGPGQGSSEQYF
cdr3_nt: TGTGCCAGCAGCGGCCCGGGACAGGGGTCCTCCGAGCAGTACTTC

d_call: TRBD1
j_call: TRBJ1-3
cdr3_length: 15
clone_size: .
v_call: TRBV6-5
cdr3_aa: CASRRQGSSGNTIYF
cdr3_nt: TGTGCCAGCAGGCGACAGGGGAGCTCTGGAAACACCATATATTTT

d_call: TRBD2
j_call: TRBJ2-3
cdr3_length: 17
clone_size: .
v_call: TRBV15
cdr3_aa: CATSRDQTSGGADTQYF
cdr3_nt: TGTGCCACCAGCAGAGATCAGACTAGCGGGGGGGCAGATACGCAGTATTTT

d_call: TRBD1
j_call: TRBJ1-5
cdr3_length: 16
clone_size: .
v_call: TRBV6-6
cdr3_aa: CASSPSGTGGTQPQHF
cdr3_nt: TGTGCCAGCAGTCCATCCGGGACAGGGGGCACTCAGCCCCAGCATTTT

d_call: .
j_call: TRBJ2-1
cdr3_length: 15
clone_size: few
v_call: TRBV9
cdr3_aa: CASSVGGGAMNEQFF
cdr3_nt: TGTGCCAGCAGCGTCGGAGGGGGGGCCATGAATGAGCAGTTCTTC

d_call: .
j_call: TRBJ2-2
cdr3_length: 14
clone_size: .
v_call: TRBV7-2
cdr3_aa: CASSPTRSTGELFF
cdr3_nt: TGTGCCAGCAGCCCAACTAGATCCACCGGGGAGCTGTTTTTT

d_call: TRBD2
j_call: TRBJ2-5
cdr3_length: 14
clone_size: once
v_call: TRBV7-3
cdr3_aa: CASSPGGTRETQYF
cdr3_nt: TGTGCCAGCAGTCCCGGGGGGACGCGAGAGACCCAGTACTTC